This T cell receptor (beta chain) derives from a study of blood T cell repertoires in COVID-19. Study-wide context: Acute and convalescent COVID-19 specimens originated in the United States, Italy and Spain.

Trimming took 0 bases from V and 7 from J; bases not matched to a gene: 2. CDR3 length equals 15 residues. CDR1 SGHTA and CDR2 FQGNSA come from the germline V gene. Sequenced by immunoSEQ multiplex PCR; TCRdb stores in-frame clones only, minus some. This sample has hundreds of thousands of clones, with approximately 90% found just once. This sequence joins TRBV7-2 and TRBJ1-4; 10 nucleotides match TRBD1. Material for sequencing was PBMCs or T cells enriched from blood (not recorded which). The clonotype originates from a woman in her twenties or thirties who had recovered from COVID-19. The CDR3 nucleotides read TGTGCCAGCAGCTTAGCGGGGACAGGGGCTGAAAAACTGTTTTTT. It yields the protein CASSLAGTGAEKLFF.